One sample yielded the 12 T cell receptor beta chains listed below, sequenced in a study of OX40 agonist ivuxolimab in advanced cancers. Clones were read by immunoSEQ multiplex PCR, and TCRdb kept only the in-frame ones, dropping some. The data hold 43,000 or so clones, with 70% to 90% observed a single time. The sample here was CD4+ or CD8+ T cells sorted from blood, taken in a trial of the OX40 agonist ivuxolimab. These receptors all stem from an adult with an advanced solid tumor such as melanoma, head and neck, liver or kidney cancer.

This chain joins TRBV29-1 and TRBJ2-1; either TRBD1 or TRBD2 may supply D (5 bases each). Germline V gene data show CDR1 as SQVTM and CDR2 as ANQGSEA. Trimming pared 5 bases from V and 1 base from J, leaving 15 bases between. This CDR3 has 15 amino acids. CDR3 region: CSVSLWGSSYNEQFF. The DNA for the CDR3 is TGCAGCGTTTCCCTCTGGGGGAGTTCCTACAATGAGCAGTTCTTC.

This chain uses TRBV19 with TRBJ2-7, with D possibly TRBD1 on 5 matching bases. V shed 3 bases and J shed 3 bases, with 12 bases lying between them. There are 14 residues in the CDR3. Germline V CDR1 and CDR2: LNHDA, SQIVND (reference sequence). CDR3 nucleotide sequence: TGTGCCAGTAGTATTCAATTTGACAGCTACGAGCAGTACTTC. Translation: CASSIQFDSYEQYF. The whole variable domain, filled in from reference TRBV19 and TRBJ2-7, reads DGGITQSPKYLFRKEGQNVTLSCEQNLNHDAMYWYRQDPGQGLRLIYYSQIVNDFQKGDIAEGYSVSREKKESFPLTVTSAQKNPTAFYLCASSIQFDSYEQYFGPGTRLTVT.

The rearrangement links TRBV6-4 to TRBJ1-6; 7 nucleotides agree with TRBD1. Germline V gives CDR1 MRHNA, CDR2 SNTAGT. J gave up 8 bases and V 3 bases, and 7 bases lay outside the gene matches. This CDR3 comprises 15 residues. This CDR3 is CASSEGGQYDSPLHF. CDR3 nucleotide sequence: TGTGCCAGCAGTGAGGGGGGACAGTATGATTCACCCCTCCACTTT.

V is TRBV7-2 and J is TRBJ2-7; D gene ambiguous. V lost 2 bases to trimming and J lost 4 bases, with 6 bases between them. This CDR3 contains 12 residues. From germline, CDR1 is SGHTA and CDR2 FQGNSA. The CDR3 spells CASSLTAYEQYF. CDR3 DNA: TGTGCCAGCAGCTTAACGGCTTACGAGCAGTACTTC.

V gene TRBV6-5 combines with J gene TRBJ1-2, with D maybe TRBD1 (5 bases). V was trimmed by 4 bases and J by 8 bases, leaving 14 bases between them. CDR3 size: 13 residues. Per the germline V gene, CDR1 is MNHEY and CDR2 is SVGAGI. This chain's CDR3 is CASSWGGTRGYTF. The DNA of the CDR3 is TGTGCCAGCAGTTGGGGGGGGACTCGGGGCTACACCTTC.

The CDR3 here is CSVEDLGTGPLSEQYF. CDR3 DNA sequence: TGCAGCGTTGAAGATCTTGGGACAGGGCCCCTTTCGGAGCAGTACTTC. The V gene is TRBV29-1, the J gene TRBJ2-7, with TRBD1 matching 9 bases. V shed 0 bases, J shed 7 bases, and the junction held 13 bases outside the gene matches. This CDR3 is built from 16 residues. Germline CDR1 is SQVTM and CDR2 is ANQGSEA.

The sample holds a few counts of this clone. The chain recombines TRBV2 with TRBJ2-4; 9 positions match TRBD2. Germline values: CDR1 SNHLY, CDR2 FYNNEI. V dropped 6 bases and J dropped 3; count of bases not matched to a gene: 6. This CDR3 has 15 residues. The chain's CDR3 is CASRVSGRGKNIQYF. The CDR3 DNA sequence: TGTGCCAGCAGGGTTAGCGGGAGAGGCAAAAACATTCAGTACTTC.

The chain combines TRBV27 with TRBJ1-1; 7 bases align to TRBD1. CDR1 and CDR2 from the germline V gene are MNHEY and SMNVEV (reference sequence). This CDR3 comprises 14 residues. V was pared by 5 bases and J by 4 bases, with 7 bases of the junction left unmatched. DNA for the CDR3: TGTGCCAGCAGTAAAGGGACAGCTGCCACTGAAGCTTTCTTT. This gives the protein CASSKGTAATEAFF.

The rearrangement joins TRBV6-6 to TRBJ2-3; the match to TRBD2 covers 7 bases. The CDR3 has 15 residues. The V gene end was trimmed by 7 bases and the J gene end by 5 bases; junction bases not matched to a gene: 12. CDR1 is MNHNY and CDR2 is SVGAGI in the germline V gene (reference sequence). The CDR3 DNA sequence: TGTGCCAGCACCGGAACGGGGGGAGGAGGAGATACGCAGTATTTT. Translating gives CASTGTGGGGDTQYF.

The chain links TRBV5-1 to TRBJ2-5, with 9 bases aligning to TRBD1. After removal of 4 bases from V and 3 bases from J, the junction contained 13 bases not matched to a gene. This CDR3 spans 17 amino acids. CDR1 is SGHRS and CDR2 is YFSETQ in the germline V gene. The CDR3 region is CASSLLGTGFSEETQYF. The CDR3 DNA follows: TGCGCCAGCAGCCTACTCGGGACAGGGTTTAGCGAAGAGACCCAGTACTTC.

This chain uses TRBV28 with TRBJ2-5; no reliable D call. Germline V gene data show CDR1 as MDHEN and CDR2 as SYDVKM. With 4 bases removed from V and 4 bases from J, the gap between germline ends came to 13 bases. The CDR3 consists of 14 residues. The CDR3 is CASSYLAVGETQYF. The CDR3 region has the DNA TGTGCCAGCAGTTATCTGGCAGTAGGAGAGACCCAGTACTTC.

A single count supports this clone. The chain joins TRBV6-1 to TRBJ1-5; no reliable D call. The CDR3 length is 15 residues. Trimming left V 0 bases short and J 3 bases short, with 9 bases between. CDR1 MNHNS and CDR2 SASEGT come from the germline V gene. In nucleotides, the CDR3 is TGTGCCAGCAGTGAAGCTTGGGGTAACAATCAGCCCCAGCATTTT. Its protein product is CASSEAWGNNQPQHF.